These 13 T cell receptor beta chains share one sample of origin, sequenced in a study of identical twins. MiXCR was run by TCRdb on the 5' RACE reads, yielding one entry per CDR3 protein. The sample has hundreds of thousands of distinct CDR3 sequences; 18% are singletons. This sample also appeared in a second study, on T cells expressing NK-cell markers.

Sequenced input: PBMCs. Receptors originate from a woman in her late teens or twenties in good health.

This chain links TRBV4-3 with TRBJ2-3, with TRBD2 matching over 8 bases. Germline CDR1 LGHNA, CDR2 YSLEER. The CDR3 extends over 18 amino acids. The V and J ends lost 0 bases and 0 bases, in that order; junction bases with no gene match: 8. CDR3 nucleotide sequence: TGCGCCAGCAGCCAAGACGTGGTTTCTAGCGGGAGCACAGATACGCAGTATTTT. Encoded protein: CASSQDVVSSGSTDTQYF.

This clonotype was observed a few times. The genes are TRBV12-3 or TRBV12-4 and TRBJ1-1; no reliable D call. The CDR3 runs 13 residues. Between the trimmed V and J ends, which lost 1 base and 5 bases, there was a span of 8 bases. The DNA of the CDR3 is TGTGCCAGCAGTTTAGATGCAGAGACTGAAGCTTTCTTT. Protein sequence: CASSLDAETEAFF.

V and J are TRBV12-3 or TRBV12-4 and TRBJ2-5; D unclear. V lost 3 bases to trimming and J lost 5 bases, with 13 bases between them. The CDR3 sequence is 14 residues long. CDR3 region: CASSFRAQRETQYF. In DNA, the CDR3 is TGTGCCAGCAGTTTTCGGGCCCAACGGGAGACCCAGTACTTC.

The chain carries TRBV20-1 and TRBJ2-7, with D possibly TRBD2 on 5 matching bases. The CDR3 spans 16 residues. Germline lookup yields CDR1 DFQATT and CDR2 SNEGSKA (reference sequence). V was clipped by 7 bases and J by 0 bases, with 22 bases between them. CDR3 sequence reads: CSVQSWRALSSYEQYF. Here the CDR3 DNA reads TGCAGTGTTCAATCCTGGCGGGCCCTCAGCTCCTACGAGCAGTACTTC.

This clonotype was detected a few times. The rearrangement links TRBV7-9 to TRBJ2-3; 7 bases align to TRBD2. V gave up 5 bases and J gave up 4 bases; unmatched junction bases: 12. The CDR3 extends over 16 amino acids. Germline CDR1 reads SEHNR; CDR2 reads FQNEAQ (reference sequence). In DNA, the CDR3 is TGTGCCAGCAGCCGTCGGGCTAGCGGTCGGTCAGATACGCAGTATTTT. It encodes CASSRRASGRSDTQYF.

The chain joins TRBV7-8 to TRBJ2-2; weak D call: TRBD2 (6 bases). The CDR3 has 16 residues. Germline V gene data show CDR1 as SGHVS and CDR2 as FQNEAQ. V lost 1 base and J 0 bases, leaving 9 bases between the germline ends. The CDR3 is CASSLVIAANTGELFF. CDR3 in DNA: TGTGCCAGCAGCTTAGTCATAGCGGCGAACACCGGGGAGCTGTTTTTT.

This clonotype was picked up a small number of times. The V gene is TRBV7-9, the J gene TRBJ2-7; possibly TRBD1 for D (7 bases). V lost 4 bases and J 0 bases, leaving 10 bases between the germline ends. CDR1 SEHNR and CDR2 FQNEAQ come from the germline V gene (reference sequence). The CDR3 runs to 14 residues. The CDR3 DNA follows: TGTGCCAGCAGCTGGCGGGACAGCTCCTACGAGCAGTACTTC. This gives the protein CASSWRDSSYEQYF.

The genes are TRBV28 and TRBJ2-5, with 7 bases matching TRBD1. The length of the CDR3 is 15 residues. Germline trimming cut 7 bases from V and 7 bases from J; bases unmatched to any gene: 15. Germline values: CDR1 MDHEN, CDR2 SYDVKM. In DNA, the CDR3 is TGTGCCAGCACCCCGACAGGGCTAAGAATTGGGACCCAGTACTTC. It encodes CASTPTGLRIGTQYF.

The chain has TRBV7-9 and TRBJ2-1; D gene unclear. The CDR3 spans 11 residues. In germline, CDR1 is SEHNR, CDR2 FQNEAQ (reference sequence). The germline V and J ends were trimmed by 7 bases and 8 bases, with 9 bases remaining between them. The chain's CDR3 is CASTKTDEQFF. DNA for the CDR3: TGTGCCAGCACCAAGACGGATGAGCAGTTCTTC.

J is TRBJ1-4 and V is TRBV12-3 or TRBV12-4; unclear D gene. The CDR3 consists of 12 residues. With 4 bases removed from V and 7 bases from J, the gap between germline ends came to 7 bases. Here the CDR3 reads CASSSIGEKLFF. The CDR3 DNA sequence: TGTGCCAGCAGTTCAATTGGTGAAAAACTGTTTTTT.

The V gene is TRBV9, the J gene TRBJ1-6; D is uncertain. Between the trimmed V and J ends, which lost 2 bases and 5 bases, there was a span of 2 bases. Germline V lookup: CDR1 SGDLS, CDR2 YYNGEE. This CDR3 has 12 amino acids. The CDR3 coding sequence is TGTGCCAGCAGCGTCAATAATTCACCCCTCCACTTT. Translation gives CASSVNNSPLHF.

This chain joins TRBV7-9 and TRBJ2-5, with 7 bases aligning to TRBD1. The trim removed 5 bases at V and 5 bases at J, leaving 11 bases unmatched. The length of the CDR3 is 15 residues. CDR1 is SEHNR and CDR2 is FQNEAQ in the germline V gene (reference sequence). The CDR3 spells CASSPRRQGLETQYF. The CDR3 DNA reads as TGTGCCAGCAGCCCAAGAAGACAGGGCTTGGAGACCCAGTACTTC.

The V call is TRBV11-2, the J call TRBJ1-1; 7 bases are a match to TRBD1. With V trimmed by 1 base and J by 5 bases, 7 bases remained unmatched. Germline values: CDR1 SGHAT, CDR2 FQNNGV. CDR3 length: 15 residues. The CDR3 DNA reads TGTGCCAGCAGCTTAGGTGACAGGGCAAAGACTGAAGCTTTCTTT. Protein sequence: CASSLGDRAKTEAFF.